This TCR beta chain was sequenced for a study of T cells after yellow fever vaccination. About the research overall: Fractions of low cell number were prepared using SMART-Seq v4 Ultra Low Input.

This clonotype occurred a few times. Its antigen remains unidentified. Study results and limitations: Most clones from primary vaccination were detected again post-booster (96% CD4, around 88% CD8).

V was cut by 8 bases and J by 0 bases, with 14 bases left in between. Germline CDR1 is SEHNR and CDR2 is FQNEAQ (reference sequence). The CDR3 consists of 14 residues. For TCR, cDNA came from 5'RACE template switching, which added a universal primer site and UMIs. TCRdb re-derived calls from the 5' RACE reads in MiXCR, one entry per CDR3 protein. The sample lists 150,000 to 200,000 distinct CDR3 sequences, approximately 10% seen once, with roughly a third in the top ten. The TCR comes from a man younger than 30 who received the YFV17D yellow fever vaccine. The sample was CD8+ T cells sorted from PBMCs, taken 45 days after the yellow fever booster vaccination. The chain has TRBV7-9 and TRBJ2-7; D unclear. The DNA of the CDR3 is TGTGCCAGCTCCGACTGGAAGAGCTCCTACGAGCAGTACGTC. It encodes CASSDWKSSYEQYV.